Listed here is a single T cell receptor beta chain. This entry comes from a study of blood T cell repertoires in COVID-19. About the study: T cells, B-cell-depleted T cells, or PBMCs supplied cDNA or gDNA.

Repertoires were generated with immunoSEQ multiplex PCR, while TCRdb's copy carries only in-frame clones and drops some. There are some 78,000 clones in the sample; 86% occur only once, and 4.9% lies in the top ten. Between the trimmed V and J ends, which lost 0 bases and 2 bases, there was a span of 12 bases. The CDR3 has 15 amino acids. Germline V lookup: CDR1 SGHRS, CDR2 YFSETQ. This receptor was identified in a man in his fifties or sixties with active or convalescent COVID-19. The gene calls are TRBV5-1 and TRBJ2-7; TRBD2 is a possible D gene (5 bases). The sequencing input was peripheral blood. CDR3 sequence: CASSLEPSTTYEQYV. The DNA of the CDR3 is TGCGCCAGCAGCTTGGAGCCTAGCACCACCTACGAGCAGTACGTC.